The sequence of this T cell receptor beta chain was determined in a study of metastatic and nonmetastatic thyroid tumors. Looking at the study overall: The study looked at repertoires side by side in blood and in tumor or nodule tissue from malignant and benign thyroid patients.

Using MiXCR, TCRdb re-called clones from the PCR reads. The data hold about 7,600 clones, with over 20% observed a single time. The CDR3 extends over 14 amino acids. The germline V gene encodes CDR1 MNHEY and CDR2 SMNVEV (reference sequence). V shed 4 bases and J shed 7 bases, with 16 bases lying between them. No treatment had been given to any patient before thyroid surgery. The receptor comes from a female donor with papillary thyroid cancer or a benign thyroid nodule (not recorded which). Some clones in this sample may be carry-over from other donors' samples. Material: adjacent normal tissue. The chain uses TRBV27 and TRBJ1-2; D possibly corresponds to TRBD1 (5 bases). This chain's CDR3 is CASSYVQGRGGYTF. In DNA, the CDR3 is TGTGCCAGCAGTTATGTGCAGGGACGCGGTGGCTACACCTTC.